This T cell receptor (beta chain) was recorded in a study of CD8 T cell repertoires and HIV-1 epitope variants. Across the whole study: Separate wells received one of Twenty-five Gag or Nef variant peptides. Separate from the cultures, 1M uncultured T cells served as baseline.

V dropped 5 bases and J dropped 0 bases, with 8 bases sitting between them. Germline assignment: CDR1 LNHDA and CDR2 SQIVND (reference sequence). The CDR3 is 14 residues long. A note on this clone: Its antigen remains unidentified.

Measured with immunoSEQ multiplex PCR; TCRdb has only the in-frame clones, and not every one. This table holds several thousand clones, 60% to 75% found once. This chain links TRBV19 with TRBJ2-1; no clear D. This sequence was found in a male donor with HIV. The sample comprised cultured CD8+ T cells derived from PBMCs. The CDR3 here is CASSAPSSYNEQFF. CDR3 in DNA: TGTGCCAGTAGTGCCCCAAGCTCCTACAATGAGCAGTTCTTC.